Presented here are 28 T cell receptor beta chains from one specimen sequenced in a study of T cell responses to AZD1222 COVID-19 vaccine. Produced via immunoSEQ multiplex PCR; TCRdb's table is partial and in-frame only. The sample includes 210,000 or so clones, approximately 94% of them seen just once. Material: peripheral blood, obtained 28 days after the second dose of the MenACWY control vaccine. Receptors originate from an adult who received the MenACWY meningococcal vaccine as a control.

A single count supports this clone. The chain is built from TRBV28 and TRBJ1-4; D is perhaps TRBD1 (6 bases). Germline CDR1 reads MDHEN; CDR2 reads SYDVKM. Trimming cost V 5 bases and J 10 bases, with 26 bases left between them. This CDR3 has 17 amino acids. The CDR3 coding sequence is TGTGCCAGCAGTACAGGACAGCTCCAAATTTTTTATGGAAAACTGTTTTTT. Amino acid sequence: CASSTGQLQIFYGKLFF.

This chain uses TRBV13 with TRBJ2-3, with 8 bases identical to TRBD2. CDR1 is PRHDT and CDR2 is FYEKMQ in the germline V gene (reference sequence). V gave up 3 bases and J gave up 0 bases; unmatched junction bases: 2. The CDR3 is made up of 15 amino acids. CDR3 region: CASSFRGGSTDTQYF. As DNA, the CDR3 is TGTGCCAGCAGCTTCCGCGGGGGGAGCACAGATACGCAGTATTTT. Filled out from reference TRBV13 and TRBJ2-3, the complete variable domain reads AAGVIQSPRHLIKEKRETATLKCYPIPRHDTVYWYQQGPGQDPQFLISFYEKMQSDKGSIPDRFSAQQFSDYHSELNMSSLELGDSALYFCASSFRGGSTDTQYFGPGTRLTVL.

This chain uses TRBV7-9 with TRBJ2-1; D ambiguous. Germline V CDR1 and CDR2: SEHNR, FQNEAQ (reference sequence). The CDR3 length is 12 residues. Trimming took 4 bases from V and 7 from J, leaving 8 bases between them. Here the CDR3 reads CASSSLPNEQFF. CDR3 nucleotides: TGTGCCAGCAGCTCACTGCCGAATGAGCAGTTCTTC.

This sequence joins TRBV5-1 and TRBJ1-5, with 11 bases matching TRBD1. This CDR3 spans 16 amino acids. V shed 4 bases, J shed 5 bases, and the junction held 8 bases outside the gene matches. Germline V gene lookup returns CDR1 SGHRS and CDR2 YFSETQ. CDR3 loop: CASSPSGTGGYQPQHF. CDR3 bases: TGCGCCAGCAGCCCATCCGGGACAGGGGGATATCAGCCCCAGCATTTT.

This clone appeared once. The chain links TRBV29-1 to TRBJ1-1; the D gene is possibly TRBD1 (5 bases). CDR1 and CDR2 (germline): SQVTM, ANQGSEA. Deletions cut 4 bases from V and 3 bases from J, with 9 bases between. This CDR3 contains 12 residues. CDR3 nucleotide sequence: TGCAGCGTTGTGTGGGGGGACACTGAAGCTTTCTTT. Translation: CSVVWGDTEAFF.

This chain joins TRBV1 and TRBJ2-3; TRBD2 reflects the table's D call only, with no check against the DNA. TRBV1 is shown as a pseudogene. CDR3 length equals 20 residues. The CDR3 spells CTSSQEDALAGGPSTDTQYF. Written as DNA, the CDR3 is TGCACCAGCAGCCAAGAAGACGCACTAGCGGGGGGCCCTAGCACAGATACGCAGTATTTT.

J is TRBJ2-7 and V is TRBV12-3 or TRBV12-4; D is undetermined. This CDR3 has 13 residues. With 6 bases removed from V and 2 bases from J, the gap between germline ends came to 11 bases. CDR3 DNA: TGTGCCAGCAGCCCCACGAGACCCTACGAGCAGTACTTC. Encoded protein: CASSPTRPYEQYF.

The CDR3 DNA follows: TGTGCCAGCAGCTCGACAGGGAAGGTCTCCTACGAGCAGTACTTC. Translating gives CASSSTGKVSYEQYF. The chain combines TRBV6-5 with TRBJ2-7, with 7 bases fitting TRBD1. V trimming: 6 bases; J trimming: 0 bases; junction bases outside the gene matches: 8. This CDR3 region has 15 residues. Looked up from germline, CDR1 is MNHEY and CDR2 is SVGAGI.

V is TRBV14 and J is TRBJ1-1; no clear D. V lost 3 bases to trimming and J lost 10 bases, with 12 bases between them. This CDR3 spans 12 amino acids. Germline-derived CDR1 and CDR2 are SGHDN and FVKESK. This chain's CDR3 is CASSQIGSRAFF. The CDR3 DNA is TGTGCCAGCAGCCAGATAGGGAGTAGAGCTTTCTTT.

The chain combines TRBV29-1 with TRBJ1-2, with D perhaps matching TRBD1 (5 bases). Germline V gene sequence: CDR1 SQVTM, CDR2 ANQGSEA. The CDR3 is 14 amino acids. Trimming cost V 7 bases and J 5 bases, with 20 bases left between them. The CDR3 bases are TGCAGCGCTGGCCGGACGGGCAGGGATTATGGCTACACCTTC. It encodes CSAGRTGRDYGYTF.

The gene calls are TRBV9 and TRBJ1-1, with D maybe TRBD1 (5 bases). With 3 bases removed from V and 4 bases from J, the gap between germline ends came to 13 bases. The CDR3 length is 14 residues. CDR1 and CDR2 (germline): SGDLS, YYNGEE. The CDR3 DNA follows: TGTGCCAGCAGCGCACAGGTCATGGGCACTGAAGCTTTCTTT. Translating gives CASSAQVMGTEAFF.

This clone was observed a single time. V gene TRBV24-1 combines with J gene TRBJ1-2; 7 nucleotides line up with TRBD1. The ends lost 5 bases at V and 4 bases at J; junction bases unmatched: 12. This CDR3 is 16 amino acids long. Germline lookup yields CDR1 KGHDR and CDR2 SFDVKD. The CDR3 coding sequence is TGTGCCACCAGTGCGTCAGGACAGGACCGTTCCTATGGCTACACCTTC. It is translated as CATSASGQDRSYGYTF.

The chain employs TRBV25-1 and TRBJ1-2; 7 nucleotides match TRBD1. Germline CDR1 MGHDK, CDR2 SYGVNS. The CDR3 contains 14 residues. J gave up 4 bases and V 2 bases, and 4 bases lay outside the gene matches. DNA for the CDR3: TGTGCCAGCAGTGAACCGGGACAGAGCTATGGCTACACCTTC. This gives the protein CASSEPGQSYGYTF.

The chain has TRBV27 and TRBJ2-7; 9 bases map to TRBD1. Trimming cost V 6 bases and J 1 base; bases outside gene matches: 7. Germline CDR1 reads MNHEY; CDR2 reads SMNVEV (reference sequence). CDR3 length: 15 amino acids. CDR3 bases: TGTGCCAGCAGCTTACGACAGGGGGGATCCTACGAGCAGTACTTC. Residues: CASSLRQGGSYEQYF.

The V call is TRBV19, the J call TRBJ1-1; D is possibly TRBD1 (5 bases). Trimming pared 3 bases from V and 6 bases from J, leaving 11 bases between. The CDR3 has 13 amino acids. Germline-derived CDR1 and CDR2 are LNHDA and SQIVND (reference sequence). The CDR3 sequence: CASSITGRSEAFF. The CDR3, as DNA: TGTGCCAGTAGTATCACAGGCCGTTCTGAAGCTTTCTTT. Full variable domain (outside the CDR3, taken from reference TRBV19 and TRBJ1-1): DGGITQSPKYLFRKEGQNVTLSCEQNLNHDAMYWYRQDPGQGLRLIYYSQIVNDFQKGDIAEGYSVSREKKESFPLTVTSAQKNPTAFYLCASSITGRSEAFFGQGTRLTVV.

The chain is built from TRBV9 and TRBJ1-2; no definite D call. Trimming left V 0 bases short and J 2 bases short, with 11 bases between. This CDR3 comprises 15 residues. Germline loops: CDR1 SGDLS, CDR2 YYNGEE. CDR3 in DNA: TGTGCCAGCAGCGTAGGGGTTGGGCAGAACTATGGCTACACCTTC. It is translated as CASSVGVGQNYGYTF.

The chain couples TRBV6-5 to TRBJ1-5; D gene unclear. Germline CDR1 is MNHEY and CDR2 is SVGAGI. The length of the CDR3 is 15 residues. V was trimmed by 7 bases and J by 6 bases, leaving 19 bases between them. CDR3 in amino acids: CASISGFEVGQPQHF. The CDR3 DNA sequence: TGTGCCAGCATAAGCGGGTTCGAAGTTGGTCAGCCCCAGCATTTT.

The rearrangement uses TRBV7-3 and TRBJ2-1; tentative D call: TRBD1 (6 bases). The CDR3 runs 13 residues. Trimming stripped 2 bases from V and 8 bases from J, with 10 bases between. Germline V gives CDR1 SGHTA, CDR2 FQGTGA. DNA of the CDR3: TGTGCCAGCAGCTTAGTACAGGGTTATGAGCAGTTCTTC. This translates into CASSLVQGYEQFF.

The rearrangement links TRBV5-1 to TRBJ2-7; the D gene is possibly TRBD2 (5 bases). The CDR3 sequence is 13 residues long. The germline CDR1 and CDR2 sequences are SGHRS and YFSETQ. Trimming stripped 1 base from V and 1 base from J, with 6 bases between. The CDR3 protein is CASSLTSSYEQYF. CDR3 bases: TGCGCCAGCAGCTTGACTAGTTCCTACGAGCAGTACTTC.

The DNA of the CDR3 is TGCGCCAGCAGCCCCCGGGACAGCTTTAATGAAAAACTGTTTTTT. Translating it yields CASSPRDSFNEKLFF. J is TRBJ1-4 and V is TRBV4-1, with TRBD1 matching over 7 bases. V lost 4 bases, J lost 4 bases, and 6 bases stayed unmatched. The CDR3 loop spans 15 amino acids. The germline V gene encodes CDR1 MGHRA and CDR2 YSYEKL.

The V and J genes are TRBV6-2 or TRBV6-3 and TRBJ2-3; D call uncertain. This CDR3 region has 15 residues. Germline V gene sequence: CDR1 MNHEY, CDR2 SVGEGT. V lost 3 bases, J lost 2 bases, and 12 bases lay in between. CDR3 bases: TGTGCCAGCAGTTATTACGGCCGGTCCACAGATACGCAGTATTTT. This encodes CASSYYGRSTDTQYF.

The V and J genes are TRBV2 and TRBJ2-7; the match to TRBD1 covers 8 bases. The CDR3 totals 14 residues. Germline loops: CDR1 SNHLY, CDR2 FYNNEI. V lost 6 bases to trimming and J lost 4 bases; unmatched junction nucleotides: 8. The CDR3 DNA sequence: TGTGCCAGCAGCGGGCTGGACAGGGTTTACGAGCAGTACTTC. It codes for CASSGLDRVYEQYF.

The chain joins TRBV5-4 to TRBJ1-1, with a weak D call TRBD1 (6 bases). Germline-derived CDR1 and CDR2 are SGHNT and YYREEE (reference sequence). V lost 5 bases and J lost 1, with 15 bases in between. This CDR3 has 15 residues. The DNA of the CDR3 is TGTGCCAGCAGAGGGGGACGGGGCCAGAACACTGAAGCTTTCTTT. It yields the protein CASRGGRGQNTEAFF. The variable domain in full, with the rest retrieved from reference TRBV5-4 and TRBJ1-1, is ETGVTQSPTHLIKTRGQQVTLRCSSQSGHNTVSWYQQALGQGPQFIFQYYREEENGRGNFPPRFSGLQFPNYSSELNVNALELDDSALYLCASRGGRGQNTEAFFGQGTRLTVV.

V usage is TRBV19 and J usage is TRBJ1-5; 8 bases line up with TRBD1. Looked up from germline, CDR1 is LNHDA and CDR2 is SQIVND (reference sequence). This CDR3 has 18 amino acids. With 5 bases clipped from V and 0 bases from J, the junction kept 12 bases outside the gene matches. CDR3 in DNA: TGTGCCAGTAGTCTAACTGGACAGGGCAGGTCTAGCAATCAGCCCCAGCATTTT. Translated: CASSLTGQGRSSNQPQHF.

This sequence joins TRBV6-2 or TRBV6-3 and TRBJ1-1; no definite D call. Per the germline V gene, CDR1 is MNHEY and CDR2 is SVGEGT. CDR3 length: 13 residues. V lost 5 bases and J 1 base, leaving 8 bases between the germline ends. CDR3 region: CASSDRWNTEAFF. CDR3 nucleotides: TGTGCCAGCAGTGACCGGTGGAACACTGAAGCTTTCTTT.

The chain combines TRBV7-3 with TRBJ2-5; D is uncertain. Germline CDR1 SGHTA, CDR2 FQGTGA. V lost 2 bases and J 2 bases, leaving 12 bases between the germline ends. CDR3 length equals 15 residues. CDR3 DNA: TGTGCCAGCAGCTTAGGCGTTCTTTCACAAGAGACCCAGTACTTC. Its protein product is CASSLGVLSQETQYF.

V is TRBV28 and J is TRBJ2-2; D gene ambiguous. Germline values: CDR1 MDHEN, CDR2 SYDVKM. Trimming stripped 3 bases from V and 5 bases from J, with 10 bases between. The CDR3 sequence is 14 residues long. The CDR3 reads CASSLSRRTGELFF. CDR3 DNA sequence: TGTGCCAGCAGTTTGAGCCGACGTACCGGGGAGCTGTTTTTT.

The chain combines TRBV7-6 with TRBJ2-1, with 12 bases matching TRBD2. Trimming removed 2 bases from V and 10 bases from J; junction bases left unmatched: 6. This CDR3 contains 15 residues. Looked up from germline, CDR1 is SGHVS and CDR2 is FNYEAQ. The CDR3 region is CASSLIASGGAEQFF. The CDR3 nucleotides are TGTGCCAGCAGCTTAATAGCTAGCGGGGGGGCCGAGCAGTTCTTC.